This T cell receptor (beta chain) stems from a study of HIV-infected children after antiretroviral therapy interruption. The TCR library was built from RNA with a 3' RACE protocol and unique molecular identifiers. TCRdb re-derived calls from the 3' RACE reads in MiXCR, one entry per CDR3 protein. This sample carries tens of thousands of distinct CDR3 sequences, roughly 4.5% of them seen once, and the ten largest clones take almost 0.7%. Treatment: PENTA 11 planned treatment interruption arm or continuous ART arm. This CDR3 contains 12 residues. Germline V gene data show CDR1 as SGHDT and CDR2 as YYEEEE. Trimming shortened V by 1 base and J by 4 bases, and 5 bases separated the two germline ends. This clonotype showed up many times.

V and J are TRBV5-6 and TRBJ2-5, with D unresolved. Sequences were derived from CD45RA+ CD4+ T cells from PBMCs, pooled from several time points, sampled from a donor given antiretroviral therapy, either interrupted or continuous. The subset was: naive CD4+ CD45RA+ CD45RO- T cells. This receptor was identified in a pool of human donors with HIV. Here the CDR3 DNA reads TGTGCCAGCAGCTTGATTTCAGAGACCCAGTACTTC. Translating gives CASSLISETQYF. The whole variable domain, filled in from reference TRBV5-6 and TRBJ2-5, reads DAGVTQSPTHLIKTRGQQVTLRCSPKSGHDTVSWYQQALGQGPQFIFQYYEEEERQRGNFPDRFSGHQFPNYSSELNVNALLLGDSALYLCASSLISETQYFGPGTRLLVL.